The entry below describes one T cell receptor (beta chain). Antigen unknown. The sample originates from a study of T cell responses to AZD1222 COVID-19 vaccine. This CDR3 is built from 14 residues. V lost 6 bases and J lost 8; bases outside the gene matches: 8. Per the germline V gene, CDR1 is MNHEY and CDR2 is SMNVEV (reference sequence). Second doses at about 4 or about 12 weeks were pooled. The study's findings and limits: The span of vaccine-associated CD4 TCRs extended across spike, with dominance at 160-218 and 743-854. White British ancestry dominated among donors, who included more females, and clonal diversity was possibly underestimated.

Libraries were prepared by immunoSEQ multiplex PCR; TCRdb keeps only in-frame clonotypes and omits some of them. The sample includes just under 150,000 clones, roughly 86% of them seen just once. The source material was peripheral blood, sampled 28 days after the second AZD1222 dose. The chain links TRBV27 to TRBJ1-2; 11 bases are a match to TRBD1. The clonotype comes from an adult who received the AZD1222 COVID-19 vaccine. DNA of the CDR3: TGTGCCAGCAGGGGACGGGGACAGGGGGGCGGCTACACCTTC. As protein: CASRGRGQGGGYTF.